This T cell receptor (beta chain) comes out of a study of neoadjuvant anti-PD-1 for oral cavity cancer. Study outcomes and limitations: PBMC Gini-index clonality exceeded responders' in non-responders post-nivolumab.

This clone has only a few counts. What it binds is unknown. Clones were read by immunoSEQ multiplex PCR, and TCRdb kept only the in-frame ones, dropping some. The sample gives 11,000 to 15,000 clones, roughly two thirds of which show up once; about 3% is in the top ten. The length of the CDR3 is 15 residues. V gave up 5 bases and J gave up 3 bases; unmatched junction bases: 9. Germline loops: CDR1 PRHDT, CDR2 FYEKMQ (reference sequence). The source was PBMCs, collected before nivolumab (anti-PD-1) treatment. This TCR came from a person aged 40-85 years with oral cavity squamous cell carcinoma. The rearrangement links TRBV13 to TRBJ1-1, with 7 bases aligning to TRBD1. CDR3 loop: CASSNRGQLDTEAFF. Written as DNA, the CDR3 is TGTGCCAGCAGCAACCGGGGACAGTTAGACACTGAAGCTTTCTTT.